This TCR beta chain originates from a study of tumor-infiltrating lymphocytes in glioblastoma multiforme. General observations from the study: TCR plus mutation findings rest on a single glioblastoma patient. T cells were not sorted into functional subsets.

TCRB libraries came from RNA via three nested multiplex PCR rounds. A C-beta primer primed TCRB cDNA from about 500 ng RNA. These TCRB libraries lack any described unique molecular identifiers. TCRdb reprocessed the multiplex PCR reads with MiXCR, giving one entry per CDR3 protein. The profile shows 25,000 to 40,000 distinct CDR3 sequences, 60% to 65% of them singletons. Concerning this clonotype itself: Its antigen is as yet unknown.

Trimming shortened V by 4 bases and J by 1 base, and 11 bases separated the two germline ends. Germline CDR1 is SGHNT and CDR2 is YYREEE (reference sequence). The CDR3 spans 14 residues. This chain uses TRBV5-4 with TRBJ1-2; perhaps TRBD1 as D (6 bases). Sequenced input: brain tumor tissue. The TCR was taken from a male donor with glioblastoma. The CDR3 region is CASSSTGFNYGYTF. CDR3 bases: TGTGCCAGCAGCAGTACAGGGTTTAACTATGGCTACACCTTC.